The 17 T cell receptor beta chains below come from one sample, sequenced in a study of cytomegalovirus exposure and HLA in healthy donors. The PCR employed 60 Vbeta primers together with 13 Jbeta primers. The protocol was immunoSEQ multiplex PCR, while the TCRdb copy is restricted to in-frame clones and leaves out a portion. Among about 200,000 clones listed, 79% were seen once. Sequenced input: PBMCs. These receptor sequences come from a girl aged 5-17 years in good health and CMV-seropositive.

The DNA for the CDR3 is TGCGCCAGCAGCCAAGGGGGCGCGATCACTGAAGCTTTCTTT. Amino acid sequence: CASSQGGAITEAFF. This chain links TRBV4-1 with TRBJ1-1; TRBD1 might be the D (5 bases). V was clipped by 1 base and J by 4 bases, with 10 bases between them. CDR1 and CDR2 (germline): MGHRA, YSYEKL. The CDR3 runs 14 residues.

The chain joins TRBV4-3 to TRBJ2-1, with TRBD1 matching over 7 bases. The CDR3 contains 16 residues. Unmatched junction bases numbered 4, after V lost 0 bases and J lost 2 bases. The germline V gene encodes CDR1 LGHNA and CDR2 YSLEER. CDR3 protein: CASSQDRDRAYNEQFF. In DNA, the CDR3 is TGCGCCAGCAGCCAAGACCGGGACAGAGCCTACAATGAGCAGTTCTTC.

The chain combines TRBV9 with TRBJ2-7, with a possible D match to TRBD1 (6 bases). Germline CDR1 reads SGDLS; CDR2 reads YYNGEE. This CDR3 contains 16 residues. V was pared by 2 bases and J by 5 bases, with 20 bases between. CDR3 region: CASSVADRWGGNEQYF. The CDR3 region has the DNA TGTGCCAGCAGCGTGGCAGACAGGTGGGGTGGGAACGAGCAGTACTTC.

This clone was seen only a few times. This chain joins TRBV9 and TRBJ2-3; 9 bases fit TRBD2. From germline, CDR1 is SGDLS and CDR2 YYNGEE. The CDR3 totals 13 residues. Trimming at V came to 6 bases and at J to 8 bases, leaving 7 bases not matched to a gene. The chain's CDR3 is CASMGGGDGTQYF. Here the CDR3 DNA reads TGTGCCAGCATGGGCGGGGGGGACGGTACGCAGTATTTT.

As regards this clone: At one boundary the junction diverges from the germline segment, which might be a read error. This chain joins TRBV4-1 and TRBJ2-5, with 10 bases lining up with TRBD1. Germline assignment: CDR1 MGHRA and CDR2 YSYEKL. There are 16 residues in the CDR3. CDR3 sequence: CASSQPTGGKQEAQYF. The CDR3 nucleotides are TGCGCCAGCAGCCAACCGACAGGGGGCAAACAAGAGGCCCAGTACTTC.

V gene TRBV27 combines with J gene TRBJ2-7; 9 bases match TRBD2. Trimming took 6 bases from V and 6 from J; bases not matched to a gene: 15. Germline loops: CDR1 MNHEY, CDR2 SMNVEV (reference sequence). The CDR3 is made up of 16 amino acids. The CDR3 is CASRDTSGGWVGEQYF. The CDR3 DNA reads TGTGCCAGCAGGGATACGAGCGGGGGGTGGGTTGGCGAGCAGTACTTC.

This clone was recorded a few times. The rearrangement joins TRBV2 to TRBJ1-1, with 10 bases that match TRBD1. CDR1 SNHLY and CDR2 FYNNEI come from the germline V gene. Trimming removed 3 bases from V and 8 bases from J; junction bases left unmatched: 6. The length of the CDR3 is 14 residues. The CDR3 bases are TGTGCCAGCAGTGAGAGGTTGGGACAGGGGGAAGCTTTCTTT. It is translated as CASSERLGQGEAFF. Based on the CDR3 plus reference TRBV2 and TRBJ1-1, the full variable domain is EPEVTQTPSHQVTQMGQEVILRCVPISNHLYFYWYRQILGQKVEFLVSFYNNEISEKSEIFDDQFSVERPDGSNFTLKIRSTKLEDSAMYFCASSERLGQGEAFFGQGTRLTVV.

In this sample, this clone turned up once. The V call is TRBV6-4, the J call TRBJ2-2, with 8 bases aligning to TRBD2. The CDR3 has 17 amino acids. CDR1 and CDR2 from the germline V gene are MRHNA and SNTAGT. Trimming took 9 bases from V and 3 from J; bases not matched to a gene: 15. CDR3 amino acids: CASPLAVGLGDTGELFF. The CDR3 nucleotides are TGTGCCAGTCCCTTAGCAGTGGGACTAGGGGACACCGGGGAGCTGTTTTTT.

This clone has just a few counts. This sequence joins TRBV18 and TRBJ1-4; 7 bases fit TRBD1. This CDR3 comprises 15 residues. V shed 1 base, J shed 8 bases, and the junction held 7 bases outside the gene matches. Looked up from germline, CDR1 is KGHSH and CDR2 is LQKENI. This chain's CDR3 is CASSPRTGIGEKLFF. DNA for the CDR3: TGTGCCAGCTCACCACGGACAGGCATAGGCGAAAAACTGTTTTTT.

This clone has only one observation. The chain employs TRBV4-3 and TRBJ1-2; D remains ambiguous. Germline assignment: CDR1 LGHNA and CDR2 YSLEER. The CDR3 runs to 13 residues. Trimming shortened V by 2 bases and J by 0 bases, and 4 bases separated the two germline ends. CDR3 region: CASSQYTNYGYTF. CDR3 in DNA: TGCGCCAGCAGCCAATATACTAACTATGGCTACACCTTC.

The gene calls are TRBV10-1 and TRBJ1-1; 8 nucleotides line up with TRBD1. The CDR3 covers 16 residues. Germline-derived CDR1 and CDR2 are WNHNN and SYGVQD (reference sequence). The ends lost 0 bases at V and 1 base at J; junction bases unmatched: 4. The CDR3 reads CASSESRTGPNTEAFF. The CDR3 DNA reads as TGCGCCAGCAGTGAGTCCCGGACAGGGCCGAACACTGAAGCTTTCTTT.

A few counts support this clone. DNA of the CDR3: TGCGCCAGCAGCCCGACGGGGGGCTTGGGCAATCAGCCCCAGCATTTT. Its translation: CASSPTGGLGNQPQHF. The genes are TRBV4-1 and TRBJ1-5; the D gene is possibly TRBD1 (6 bases). V was clipped by 4 bases and J by 2 bases, with 15 bases between them. Germline values: CDR1 MGHRA, CDR2 YSYEKL. The CDR3 contains 16 residues.

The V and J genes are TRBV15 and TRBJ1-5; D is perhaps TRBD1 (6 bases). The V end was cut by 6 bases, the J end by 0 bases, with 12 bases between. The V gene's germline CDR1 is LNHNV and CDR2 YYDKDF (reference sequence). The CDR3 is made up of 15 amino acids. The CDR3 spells CATRGGQYSNQPQHF. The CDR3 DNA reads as TGTGCCACCAGAGGAGGACAGTATAGCAATCAGCCCCAGCATTTT.

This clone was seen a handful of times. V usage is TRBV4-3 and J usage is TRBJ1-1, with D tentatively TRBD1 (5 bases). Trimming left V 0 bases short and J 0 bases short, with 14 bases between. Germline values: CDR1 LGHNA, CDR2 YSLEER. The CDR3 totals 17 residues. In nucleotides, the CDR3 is TGCGCCAGCAGCCAAGAGGTGAAGGGGAAGATGAACACTGAAGCTTTCTTT. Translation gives CASSQEVKGKMNTEAFF.

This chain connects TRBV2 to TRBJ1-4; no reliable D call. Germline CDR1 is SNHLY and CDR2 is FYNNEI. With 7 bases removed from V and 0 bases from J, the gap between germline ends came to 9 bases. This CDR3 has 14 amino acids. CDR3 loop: CASTNRATNEKLFF. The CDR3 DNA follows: TGTGCCAGCACCAACCGCGCAACTAATGAAAAACTGTTTTTT.

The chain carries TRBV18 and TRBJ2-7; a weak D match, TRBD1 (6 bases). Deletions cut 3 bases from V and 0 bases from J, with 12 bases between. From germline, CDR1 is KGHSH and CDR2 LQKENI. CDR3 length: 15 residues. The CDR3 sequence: CASSPDRFSSYEQYF. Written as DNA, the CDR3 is TGTGCCAGCTCACCCGACAGGTTCAGCTCCTACGAGCAGTACTTC.

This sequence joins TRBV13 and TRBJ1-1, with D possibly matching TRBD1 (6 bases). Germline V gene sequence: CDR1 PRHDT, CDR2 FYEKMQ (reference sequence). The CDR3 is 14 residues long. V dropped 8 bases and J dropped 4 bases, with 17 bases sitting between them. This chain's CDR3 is CASWGSGGVTEAFF. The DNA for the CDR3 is TGTGCCAGCTGGGGGAGTGGGGGCGTCACTGAAGCTTTCTTT.